These 3 T cell receptor beta chains came from one sample sequenced in a study of human T cells and chemical hapten exposure. One entry per CDR3 protein results from TCRdb running MiXCR on the RACE reads. The top ten hold roughly 5.4% of the sample, which has 330,000 or so distinct CDR3 sequences, roughly 6.3% seen once. Time point defined: patch test 2, 6 weeks after DPC sensitization. Noted treatment: therapeutic diphenylcyclopropenone sensitization with weekly scalp DPC. This specimen consisted of whole blood, obtained in connection with sensitization to the hapten diphenylcyclopropenone (DPC). Receptor source: a young woman with alopecia areata. Some clones in this sample may be carry-over from other donors' samples.

Ten or more counts support this clonotype. The genes are TRBV12-5 and TRBJ2-1; 10 bases map to TRBD2. With V trimmed by 1 base and J by 8 bases, 11 bases remained unmatched. Germline values: CDR1 LGHNT, CDR2 FRNRAP. The CDR3 runs 17 residues. The DNA for the CDR3 is TGTGCTAGTGGTTTGGGGATTCGTAGCGGGGGGTCTGATGAGCAGTTCTTC. This translates into CASGLGIRSGGSDEQFF.

The chain uses TRBV6-2 or TRBV6-3 and TRBJ2-3, with D perhaps matching TRBD1 (5 bases). The CDR3 is made up of 11 amino acids. Trimming stripped 6 bases from V and 4 bases from J, with 5 bases between. Germline V CDR1 and CDR2: MNHEY, SVGEGT. CDR3 protein: CASRTADTQYF. The CDR3 DNA sequence: TGTGCCAGCAGGACAGCAGATACGCAGTATTTT.

There are a few counts of this clonotype. The chain couples TRBV18 to TRBJ2-3, with D perhaps assigned TRBD1 or TRBD2 (5 bases each). Trimming cost V 6 bases and J 4 bases, with 11 bases left between them. Per germline, CDR1 KGHSH and CDR2 LQKENI. This CDR3 is 13 amino acids long. CDR3 nucleotides: TGTGCCAGCTCCCCCGGGGCCCCAGATACGCAGTATTTT. Translated: CASSPGAPDTQYF.